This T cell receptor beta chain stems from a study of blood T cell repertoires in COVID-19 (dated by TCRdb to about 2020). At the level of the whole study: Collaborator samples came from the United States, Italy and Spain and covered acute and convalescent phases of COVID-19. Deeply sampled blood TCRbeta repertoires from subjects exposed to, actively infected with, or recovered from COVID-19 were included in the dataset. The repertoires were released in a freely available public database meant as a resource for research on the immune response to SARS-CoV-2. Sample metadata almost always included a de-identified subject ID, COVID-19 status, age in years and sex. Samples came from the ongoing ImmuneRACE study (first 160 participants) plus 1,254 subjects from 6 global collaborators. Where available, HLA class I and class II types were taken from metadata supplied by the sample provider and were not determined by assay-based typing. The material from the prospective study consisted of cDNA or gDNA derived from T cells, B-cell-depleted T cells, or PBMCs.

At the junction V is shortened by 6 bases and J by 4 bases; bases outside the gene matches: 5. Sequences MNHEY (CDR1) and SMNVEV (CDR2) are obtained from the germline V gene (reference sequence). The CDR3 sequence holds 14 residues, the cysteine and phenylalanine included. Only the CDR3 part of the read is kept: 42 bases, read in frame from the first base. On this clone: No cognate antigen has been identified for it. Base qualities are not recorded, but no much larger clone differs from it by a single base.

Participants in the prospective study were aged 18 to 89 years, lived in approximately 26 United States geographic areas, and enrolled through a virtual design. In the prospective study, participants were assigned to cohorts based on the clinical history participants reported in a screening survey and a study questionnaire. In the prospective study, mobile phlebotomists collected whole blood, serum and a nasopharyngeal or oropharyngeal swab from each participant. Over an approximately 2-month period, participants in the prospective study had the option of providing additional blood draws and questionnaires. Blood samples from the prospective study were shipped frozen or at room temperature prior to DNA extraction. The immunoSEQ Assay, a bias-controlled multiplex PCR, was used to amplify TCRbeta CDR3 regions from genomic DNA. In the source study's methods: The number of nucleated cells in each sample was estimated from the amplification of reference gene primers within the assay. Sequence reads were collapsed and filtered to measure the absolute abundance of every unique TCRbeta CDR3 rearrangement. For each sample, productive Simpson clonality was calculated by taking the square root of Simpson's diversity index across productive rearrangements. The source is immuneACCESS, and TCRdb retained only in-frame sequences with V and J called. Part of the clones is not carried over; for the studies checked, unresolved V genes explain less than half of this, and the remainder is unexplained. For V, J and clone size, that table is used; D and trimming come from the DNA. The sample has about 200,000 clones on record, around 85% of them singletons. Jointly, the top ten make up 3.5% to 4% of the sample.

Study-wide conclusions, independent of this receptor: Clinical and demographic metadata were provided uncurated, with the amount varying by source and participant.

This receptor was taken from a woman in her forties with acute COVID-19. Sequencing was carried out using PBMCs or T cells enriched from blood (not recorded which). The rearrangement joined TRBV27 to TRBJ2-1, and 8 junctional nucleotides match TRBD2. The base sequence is TGTGCCAGCAGCTCAGCGGGGGCGTACAATGAGCAGTTCTTC. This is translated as CASSSAGAYNEQFF.